A single sample is the source of the 2 T cell receptor beta chains below, sequenced in a study of T cell responses to AZD1222 COVID-19 vaccine. The assay was immunoSEQ multiplex PCR, and TCRdb's table has in-frame clones only and misses some. The sample shows approximately 150,000 clones, approximately 91% of them seen only once. Specimen: peripheral blood, collected 28 days after the second AZD1222 dose. These receptors were collected from an adult who received the AZD1222 COVID-19 vaccine.

The chain links TRBV2 to TRBJ2-2; 11 positions match TRBD1. The junction had 4 bases not matched to a gene; V was cut back by 8 bases and J by 8 bases. CDR3 length: 13 amino acids. Per germline, CDR1 SNHLY and CDR2 FYNNEI. CDR3 in DNA: TGTGCCAGCTCGGGACAGGGGGTGGGGGAGCTGTTTTTT. This sequence encodes CASSGQGVGELFF.

The chain employs TRBV30 and TRBJ1-3; D is possibly TRBD1 (5 bases). Germline CDR1 reads GTSNPN; CDR2 reads SVGIG (reference sequence). Trimming removed 2 bases from V and 2 bases from J, with 10 bases in between. The CDR3 runs to 14 residues. CDR3 sequence reads: CAWSPGGTGNTIYF. CDR3 DNA sequence: TGTGCCTGGAGTCCTGGGGGGACTGGAAACACCATATATTTT.